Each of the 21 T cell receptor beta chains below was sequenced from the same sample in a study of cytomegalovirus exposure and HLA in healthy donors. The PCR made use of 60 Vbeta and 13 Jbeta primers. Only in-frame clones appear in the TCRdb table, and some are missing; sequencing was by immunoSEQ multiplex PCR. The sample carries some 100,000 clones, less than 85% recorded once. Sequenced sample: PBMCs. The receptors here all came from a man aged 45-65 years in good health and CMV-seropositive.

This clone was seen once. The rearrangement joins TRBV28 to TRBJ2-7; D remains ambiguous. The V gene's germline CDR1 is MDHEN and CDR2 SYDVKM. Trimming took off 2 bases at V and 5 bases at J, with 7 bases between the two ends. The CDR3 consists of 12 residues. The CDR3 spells CASSLEVNEQYF. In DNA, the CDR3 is TGTGCCAGCAGTTTAGAGGTTAACGAGCAGTACTTC.

The CDR3, as DNA: TGTGCCACCAGCCGTTCCCGACAGGGCTCCTACGAGCAGTACTTC. It translates to CATSRSRQGSYEQYF. V usage is TRBV15 and J usage is TRBJ2-7; 7 nucleotides line up with TRBD1. The V segment lost 5 bases and the J segment 0 bases; nucleotides outside the gene matches: 7. Germline V gives CDR1 LNHNV, CDR2 YYDKDF (reference sequence). The length of the CDR3 is 15 residues.

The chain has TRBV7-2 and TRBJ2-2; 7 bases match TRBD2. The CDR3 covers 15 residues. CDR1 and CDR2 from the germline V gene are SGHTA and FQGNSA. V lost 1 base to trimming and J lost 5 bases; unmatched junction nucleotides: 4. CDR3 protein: CASSLVGGRTGELFF. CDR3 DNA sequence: TGTGCCAGCAGCTTAGTGGGAGGGCGAACCGGGGAGCTGTTTTTT.

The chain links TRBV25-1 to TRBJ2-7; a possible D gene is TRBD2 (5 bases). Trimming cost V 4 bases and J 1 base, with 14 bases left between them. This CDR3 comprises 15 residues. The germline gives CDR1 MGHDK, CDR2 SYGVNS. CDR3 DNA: TGTGCCAGCAGTGCCTCGGGGATCCTATCCTACGAGCAGTACTTC. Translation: CASSASGILSYEQYF.

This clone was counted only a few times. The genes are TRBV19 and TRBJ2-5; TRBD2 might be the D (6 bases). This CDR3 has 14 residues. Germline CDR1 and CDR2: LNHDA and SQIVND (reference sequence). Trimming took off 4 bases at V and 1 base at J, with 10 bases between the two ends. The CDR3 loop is CASSKRGSQETQYF. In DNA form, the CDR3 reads TGTGCCAGTAGTAAACGGGGGAGCCAAGAGACCCAGTACTTC.

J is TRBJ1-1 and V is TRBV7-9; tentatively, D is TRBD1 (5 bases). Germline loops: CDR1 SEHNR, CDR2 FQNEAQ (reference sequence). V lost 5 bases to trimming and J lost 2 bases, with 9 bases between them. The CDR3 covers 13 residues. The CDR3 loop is CASSPQGNTEAFF. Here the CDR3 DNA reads TGTGCCAGCAGCCCCCAGGGAAACACTGAAGCTTTCTTT.

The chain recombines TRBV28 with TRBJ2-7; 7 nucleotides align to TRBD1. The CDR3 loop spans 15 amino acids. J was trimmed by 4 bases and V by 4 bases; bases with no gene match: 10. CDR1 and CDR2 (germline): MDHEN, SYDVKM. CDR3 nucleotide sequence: TGTGCCAGCAGTTCAACAGGGGCTCTCCGTTACGAGCAGTACTTC. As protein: CASSSTGALRYEQYF.

This chain's CDR3 is CASSRGAGRATNEKLFF. The CDR3 DNA is TGTGCCAGCAGCAGGGGGGCAGGGAGGGCGACTAATGAAAAACTGTTTTTT. The chain combines TRBV11-2 with TRBJ1-4; tentatively, D is TRBD1 (6 bases). Germline V gives CDR1 SGHAT, CDR2 FQNNGV. The CDR3 length is 17 residues. The ends were cut back, 5 bases at V and 2 bases at J, with 18 bases in the middle.

The chain's CDR3 is CASSQDGQSHSYNEQFF. CDR3 nucleotides: TGTGCCAGCAGCCAAGACGGACAGTCCCACTCCTACAATGAGCAGTTCTTC. V usage is TRBV4-2 and J usage is TRBJ2-1; a weak D match, TRBD1 (6 bases). V was trimmed by 0 bases and J by 0 bases, leaving 12 bases between them. This CDR3 region has 17 residues. Germline CDR1 and CDR2: LGHNA and YNFKEQ.

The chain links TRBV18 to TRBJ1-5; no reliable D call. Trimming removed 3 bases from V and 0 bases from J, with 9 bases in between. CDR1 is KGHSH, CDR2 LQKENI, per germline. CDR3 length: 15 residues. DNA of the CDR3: TGTGCCAGCTCACCCGTCGGGAATAGCAATCAGCCCCAGCATTTT. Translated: CASSPVGNSNQPQHF. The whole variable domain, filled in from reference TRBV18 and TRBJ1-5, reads NAGVMQNPRHLVRRRGQEARLRCSPMKGHSHVYWYRQLPEEGLKFMVYLQKENIIDESGMPKERFSAEFPKEGPSILRIQQVVRGDSAAYFCASSPVGNSNQPQHFGDGTRLSIL.

The CDR3 sequence: CASSRDGATRDTEAFF. CDR3 DNA sequence: TGCGCCAGCAGCCGCGATGGAGCGACTAGGGACACTGAAGCTTTCTTT. The chain recombines TRBV5-1 with TRBJ1-1; D not resolved. V lost 4 bases and J lost 3, with 19 bases in between. Germline V gene sequence: CDR1 SGHRS, CDR2 YFSETQ. There are 16 residues in the CDR3.

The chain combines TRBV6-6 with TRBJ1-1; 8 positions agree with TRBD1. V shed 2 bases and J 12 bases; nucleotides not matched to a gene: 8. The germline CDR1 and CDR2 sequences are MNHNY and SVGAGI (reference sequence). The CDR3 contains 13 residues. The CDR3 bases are TGTGCCAGCAGTTACCAGGGGGCCCCAACCCCTTTCTTT. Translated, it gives CASSYQGAPTPFF.

As DNA, the CDR3 is TGTGCCAGCAGTTTCGTCGGTCAGCCCCAGCATTTT. Translated, it gives CASSFVGQPQHF. The V and J genes are TRBV28 and TRBJ1-5; D is ambiguous. The length of the CDR3 is 12 residues. Germline values: CDR1 MDHEN, CDR2 SYDVKM. The V gene lost 3 bases and the J gene lost 6 bases, with 6 bases spanning the gap.

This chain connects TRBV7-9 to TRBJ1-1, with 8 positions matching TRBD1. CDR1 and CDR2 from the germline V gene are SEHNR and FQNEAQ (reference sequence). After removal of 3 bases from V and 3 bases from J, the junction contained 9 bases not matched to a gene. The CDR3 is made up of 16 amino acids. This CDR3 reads CASSFERGQGDTEAFF. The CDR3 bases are TGTGCCAGCAGCTTTGAACGCGGACAGGGAGACACTGAAGCTTTCTTT.

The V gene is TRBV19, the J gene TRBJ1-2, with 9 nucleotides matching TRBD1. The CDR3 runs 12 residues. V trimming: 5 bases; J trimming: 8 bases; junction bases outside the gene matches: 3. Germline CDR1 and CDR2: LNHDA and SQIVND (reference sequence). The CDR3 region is CASSLTGGGYTF. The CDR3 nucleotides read TGTGCCAGTAGTCTGACAGGGGGGGGCTACACCTTC.

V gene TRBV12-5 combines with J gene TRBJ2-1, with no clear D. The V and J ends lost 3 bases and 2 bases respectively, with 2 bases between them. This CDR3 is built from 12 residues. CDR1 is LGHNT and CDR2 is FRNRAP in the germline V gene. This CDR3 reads CASGFTYNEQFF. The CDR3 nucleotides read TGTGCTAGTGGTTTCACCTACAATGAGCAGTTCTTC.

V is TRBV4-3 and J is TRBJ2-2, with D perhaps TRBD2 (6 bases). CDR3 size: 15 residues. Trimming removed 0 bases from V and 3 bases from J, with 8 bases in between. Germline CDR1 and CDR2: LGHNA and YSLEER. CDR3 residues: CASSQDRGYTGELFF. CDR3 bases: TGCGCCAGCAGCCAAGATCGGGGGTACACCGGGGAGCTGTTTTTT.

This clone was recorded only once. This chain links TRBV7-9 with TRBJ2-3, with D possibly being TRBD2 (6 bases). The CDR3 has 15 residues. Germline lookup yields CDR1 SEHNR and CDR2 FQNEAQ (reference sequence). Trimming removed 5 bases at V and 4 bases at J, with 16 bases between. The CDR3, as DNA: TGTGCCAGCAGCACAGCGGGCAGGGAGCCAGATACGCAGTATTTT. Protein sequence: CASSTAGREPDTQYF.

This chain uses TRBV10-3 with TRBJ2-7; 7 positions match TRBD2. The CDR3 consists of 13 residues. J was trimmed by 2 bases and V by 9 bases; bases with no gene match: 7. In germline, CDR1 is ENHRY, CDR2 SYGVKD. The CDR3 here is CAISTSNPYEQYF. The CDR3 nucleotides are TGTGCCATTTCGACTAGCAATCCCTACGAGCAGTACTTC.

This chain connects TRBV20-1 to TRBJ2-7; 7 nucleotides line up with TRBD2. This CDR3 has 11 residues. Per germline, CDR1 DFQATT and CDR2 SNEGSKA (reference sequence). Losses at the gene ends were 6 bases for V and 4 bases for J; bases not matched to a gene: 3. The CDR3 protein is CSARGVYEQYF. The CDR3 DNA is TGCAGTGCACGGGGGGTTTACGAGCAGTACTTC.

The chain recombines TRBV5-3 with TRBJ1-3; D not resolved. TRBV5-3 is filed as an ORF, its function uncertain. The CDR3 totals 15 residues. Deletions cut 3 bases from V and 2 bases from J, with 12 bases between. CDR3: CARSSPVLAGNTIYF. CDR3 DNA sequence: TGTGCCAGAAGCTCCCCGGTGCTGGCTGGAAACACCATATATTTT.